Listed here is a single T cell receptor beta chain. Its antigen is as yet unknown. CDR1 and CDR2 from the germline V gene are SNHLY and FYNNEI. The CDR3 has 14 residues. The V gene lost 5 bases and the J gene lost 0 bases, with 10 bases spanning the gap. These data come from a study of T cell responses to AZD1222 COVID-19 vaccine. Findings and limits, study-wide: Spike was spanned by vaccine-associated CD4 TCRs, with dominance at 160-218 and 743-854. Only five or six AZD1222 recipients tested seropositive at baseline. Per reports, nearly half of all spike-specific TCRs target regions that are unmutated in variants. Females made up more of the donors, who were largely white British, and clonal diversity may have come out too low.

The protocol was immunoSEQ multiplex PCR, while the TCRdb copy is restricted to in-frame clones and leaves out a portion. The sample has 90,000 to 120,000 clones, about 94% seen once. The clonotype was recovered from an adult in good health. J is TRBJ1-1 and V is TRBV2; no firm D call. This specimen was peripheral blood, taken on day 0 of AZD1222 vaccination. CDR3 residues: CASSLGNLNTEAFF. CDR3 nucleotide sequence: TGTGCCAGCAGTTTAGGGAACCTGAACACTGAAGCTTTCTTT.